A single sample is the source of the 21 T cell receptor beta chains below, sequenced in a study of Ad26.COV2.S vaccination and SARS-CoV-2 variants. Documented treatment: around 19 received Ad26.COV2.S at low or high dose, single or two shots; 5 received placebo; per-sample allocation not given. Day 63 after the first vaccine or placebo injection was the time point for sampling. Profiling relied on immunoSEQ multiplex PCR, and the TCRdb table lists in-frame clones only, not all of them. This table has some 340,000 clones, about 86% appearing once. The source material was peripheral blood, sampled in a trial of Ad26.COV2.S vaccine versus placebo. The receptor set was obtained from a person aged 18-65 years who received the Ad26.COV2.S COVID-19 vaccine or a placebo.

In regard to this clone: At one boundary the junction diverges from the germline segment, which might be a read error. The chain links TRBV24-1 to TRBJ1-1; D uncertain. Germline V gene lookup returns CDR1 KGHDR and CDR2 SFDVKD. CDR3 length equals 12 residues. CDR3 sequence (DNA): TGTGCCCCCAGACGGACGAACACTGAAGCTTTCTTT. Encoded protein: CAPRRTNTEAFF.

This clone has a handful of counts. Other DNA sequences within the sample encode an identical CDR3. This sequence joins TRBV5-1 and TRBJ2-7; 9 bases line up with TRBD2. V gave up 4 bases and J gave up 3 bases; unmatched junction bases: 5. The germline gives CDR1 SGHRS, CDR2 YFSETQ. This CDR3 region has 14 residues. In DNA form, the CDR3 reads TGCGCCAGCAGCCTTAGCGGGGGAAACTACGAGCAGTACTTC. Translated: CASSLSGGNYEQYF.

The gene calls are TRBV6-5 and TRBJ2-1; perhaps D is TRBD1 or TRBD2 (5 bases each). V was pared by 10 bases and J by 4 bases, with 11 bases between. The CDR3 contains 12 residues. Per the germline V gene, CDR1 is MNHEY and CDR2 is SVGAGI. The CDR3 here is CATSGRYNEQFF. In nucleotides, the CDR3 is TGTGCCACCTCGGGACGGTACAATGAGCAGTTCTTC.

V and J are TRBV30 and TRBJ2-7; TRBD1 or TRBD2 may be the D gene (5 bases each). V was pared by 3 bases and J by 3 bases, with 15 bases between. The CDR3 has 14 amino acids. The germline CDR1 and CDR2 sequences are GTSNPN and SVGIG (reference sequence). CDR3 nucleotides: TGTGCCTGGAGGGGCTGGTGGGGGAACTACGAGCAGTACTTC. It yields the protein CAWRGWWGNYEQYF.

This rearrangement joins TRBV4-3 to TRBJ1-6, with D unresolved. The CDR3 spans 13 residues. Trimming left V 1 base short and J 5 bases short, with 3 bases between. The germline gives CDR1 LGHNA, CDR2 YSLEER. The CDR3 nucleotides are TGCGCCAGCAGCCAAGGACATAATTCACCCCTCCACTTT. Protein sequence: CASSQGHNSPLHF.

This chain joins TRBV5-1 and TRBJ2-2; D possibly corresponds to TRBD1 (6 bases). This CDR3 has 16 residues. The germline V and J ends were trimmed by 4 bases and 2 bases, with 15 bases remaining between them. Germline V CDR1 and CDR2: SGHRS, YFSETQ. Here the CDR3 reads CASSGGQIVNTGELFF. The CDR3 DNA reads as TGCGCCAGCAGCGGGGGCCAGATAGTAAACACCGGGGAGCTGTTTTTT.

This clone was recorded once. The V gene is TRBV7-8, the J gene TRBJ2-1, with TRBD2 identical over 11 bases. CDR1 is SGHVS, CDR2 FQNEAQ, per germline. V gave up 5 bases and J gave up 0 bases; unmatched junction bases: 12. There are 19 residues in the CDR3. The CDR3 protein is CASSVIRLAGRSSYNEQFF. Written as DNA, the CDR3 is TGTGCCAGCAGCGTAATTAGACTAGCGGGGAGGAGCTCCTACAATGAGCAGTTCTTC.

The CDR3 region is CASSLPSVVGRDKNEQFF. CDR3 sequence (DNA): TGTGCCAGCAGTTTACCGTCTGTGGTGGGCAGGGATAAGAATGAGCAGTTCTTC. The chain carries TRBV27 and TRBJ2-1, with a possible D match to TRBD1 (5 bases). V lost 2 bases and J lost 7, with 24 bases in between. The germline V gene encodes CDR1 MNHEY and CDR2 SMNVEV (reference sequence). CDR3 length equals 18 residues.

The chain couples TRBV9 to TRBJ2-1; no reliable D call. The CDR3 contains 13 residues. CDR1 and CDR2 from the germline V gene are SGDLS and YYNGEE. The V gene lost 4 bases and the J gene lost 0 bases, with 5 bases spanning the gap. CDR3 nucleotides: TGTGCCAGCAGCCCCACCTCCTACAATGAGCAGTTCTTC. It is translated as CASSPTSYNEQFF. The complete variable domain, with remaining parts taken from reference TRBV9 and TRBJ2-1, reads DSGVTQTPKHLITATGQRVTLRCSPRSGDLSVYWYQQSLDQGLQFLIQYYNGEERAKGNILERFSAQQFPDLHSELNLSSLELGDSALYFCASSPTSYNEQFFGPGTRLTVL.

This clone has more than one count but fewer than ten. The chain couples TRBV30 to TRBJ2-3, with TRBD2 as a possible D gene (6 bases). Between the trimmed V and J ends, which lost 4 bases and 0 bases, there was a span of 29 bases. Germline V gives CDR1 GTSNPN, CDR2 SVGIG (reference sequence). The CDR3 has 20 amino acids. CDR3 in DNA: TGTGCCTGGACGTTATGGCCTGGGGGGTTAGGGAATCCTAGCACAGATACGCAGTATTTT. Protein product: CAWTLWPGGLGNPSTDTQYF.

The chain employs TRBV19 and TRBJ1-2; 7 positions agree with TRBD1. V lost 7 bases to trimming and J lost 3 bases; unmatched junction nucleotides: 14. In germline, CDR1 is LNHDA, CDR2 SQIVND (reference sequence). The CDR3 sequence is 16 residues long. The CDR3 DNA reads TGTGCCAGTACGCGCCGACAGGGAGGTTTGGACTATGGCTACACCTTC. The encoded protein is CASTRRQGGLDYGYTF.

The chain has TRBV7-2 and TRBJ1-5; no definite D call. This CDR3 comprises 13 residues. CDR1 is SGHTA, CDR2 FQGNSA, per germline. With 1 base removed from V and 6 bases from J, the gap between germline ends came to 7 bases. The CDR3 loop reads CASSLEIVQPQHF. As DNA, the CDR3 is TGTGCCAGCAGCTTAGAGATAGTTCAGCCCCAGCATTTT.

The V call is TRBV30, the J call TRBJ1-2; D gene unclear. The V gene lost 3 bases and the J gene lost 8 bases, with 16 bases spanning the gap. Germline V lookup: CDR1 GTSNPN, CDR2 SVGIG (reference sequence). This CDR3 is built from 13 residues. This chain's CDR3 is CAWSPPPFRGYTF. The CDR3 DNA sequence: TGTGCCTGGAGCCCCCCGCCCTTTAGGGGCTACACCTTC.

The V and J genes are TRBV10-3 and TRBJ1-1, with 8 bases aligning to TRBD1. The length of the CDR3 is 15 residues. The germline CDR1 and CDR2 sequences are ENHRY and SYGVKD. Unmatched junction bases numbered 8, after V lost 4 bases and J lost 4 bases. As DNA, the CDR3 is TGTGCCATCAGTGGTCAAACAGGGGGGAGCACTGAAGCTTTCTTT. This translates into CAISGQTGGSTEAFF.

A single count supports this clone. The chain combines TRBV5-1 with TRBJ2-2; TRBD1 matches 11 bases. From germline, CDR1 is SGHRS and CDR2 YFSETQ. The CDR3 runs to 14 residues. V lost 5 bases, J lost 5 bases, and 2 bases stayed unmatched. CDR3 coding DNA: TGCGCCAGCAGAGGGGACAGGGGGACCGGGGAGCTGTTTTTT. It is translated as CASRGDRGTGELFF.

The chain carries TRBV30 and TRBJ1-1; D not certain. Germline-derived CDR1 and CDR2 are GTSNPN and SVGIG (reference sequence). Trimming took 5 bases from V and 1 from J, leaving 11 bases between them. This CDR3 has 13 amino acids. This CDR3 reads CAWERKSNTEAFF. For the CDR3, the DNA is TGTGCCTGGGAAAGGAAATCGAACACTGAAGCTTTCTTT.

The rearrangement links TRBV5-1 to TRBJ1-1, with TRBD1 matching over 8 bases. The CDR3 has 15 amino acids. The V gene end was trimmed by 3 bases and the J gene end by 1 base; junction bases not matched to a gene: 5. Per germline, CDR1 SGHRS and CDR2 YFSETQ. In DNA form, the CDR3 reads TGCGCCAGCAGCTCAGATGGACAGGGGAACACTGAAGCTTTCTTT. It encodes CASSSDGQGNTEAFF.

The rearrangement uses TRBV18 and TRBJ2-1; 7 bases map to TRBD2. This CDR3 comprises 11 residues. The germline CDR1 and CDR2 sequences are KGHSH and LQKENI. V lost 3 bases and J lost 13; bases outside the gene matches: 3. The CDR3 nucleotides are TGTGCCAGCTCACCCCGGGACTATCAGTTCTTC. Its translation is CASSPRDYQFF.

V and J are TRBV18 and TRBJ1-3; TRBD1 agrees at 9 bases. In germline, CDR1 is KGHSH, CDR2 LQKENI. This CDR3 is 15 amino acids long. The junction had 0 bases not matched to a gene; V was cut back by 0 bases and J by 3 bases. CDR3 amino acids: CASSPPGQGGNTIYF. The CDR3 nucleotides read TGTGCCAGCTCACCACCGGGACAGGGTGGAAACACCATATATTTT.

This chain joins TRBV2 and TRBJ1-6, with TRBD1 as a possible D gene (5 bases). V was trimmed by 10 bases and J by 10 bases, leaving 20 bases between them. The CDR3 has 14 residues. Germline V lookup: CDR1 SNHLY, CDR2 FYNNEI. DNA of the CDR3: TGTGCCACCCAAGGGGAAAGGCCCGGGTCACCCCTCCACTTT. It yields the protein CATQGERPGSPLHF.

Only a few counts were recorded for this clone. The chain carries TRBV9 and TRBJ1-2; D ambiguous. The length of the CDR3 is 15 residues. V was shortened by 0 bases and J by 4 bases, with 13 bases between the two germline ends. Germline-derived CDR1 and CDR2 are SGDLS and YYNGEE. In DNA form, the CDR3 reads TGTGCCAGCAGCGTAGCGGTGGGGATGGTCTATGGCTACACCTTC. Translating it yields CASSVAVGMVYGYTF.